These 24 T cell receptor beta chains share one sample of origin, sequenced in a study of blood T cell repertoires in COVID-19. Data came from immunoSEQ multiplex PCR; TCRdb stores just in-frame clones and leaves some out. The sample holds about 160,000 clones; around 87% are singletons and the top ten take around 6.1%. Specimen: peripheral blood. The origin of the receptors is an elderly man with acute or convalescent COVID-19.

V and J are TRBV5-1 and TRBJ1-1; possibly TRBD1 for D (5 bases). The CDR3 totals 16 residues. Deletions cut 0 bases from V and 1 base from J, with 13 bases between. The germline V gene encodes CDR1 SGHRS and CDR2 YFSETQ. CDR3 amino acids: CASSLGLGQTNTEAFF. In DNA form, the CDR3 reads TGCGCCAGCAGCTTGGGTTTGGGGCAGACGAACACTGAAGCTTTCTTT.

The gene calls are TRBV15 and TRBJ1-4, with 8 bases matching TRBD1. This CDR3 is 15 amino acids long. The junction had 4 bases not matched to a gene; V was cut back by 1 base and J by 6 bases. Germline CDR1 reads LNHNV; CDR2 reads YYDKDF (reference sequence). CDR3 bases: TGTGCCACCAGCAGAGTCGGGACAGGCTATGAAAAACTGTTTTTT. Amino acid sequence: CATSRVGTGYEKLFF. Based on the CDR3 plus reference TRBV15 and TRBJ1-4, the full variable domain is DAMVIQNPRYQVTQFGKPVTLSCSQTLNHNVMYWYQQKSSQAPKLLFHYYDKDFNNEADTPDNFQSRRPNTSFCFLDIRSPGLGDTAMYLCATSRVGTGYEKLFFGSGTQLSVL.

A word on this clone: Compared with germline, one end of the junction differs, possibly owing to a read error. The V and J genes are TRBV7-7 and TRBJ1-4, with 9 bases matching TRBD1. This CDR3 is built from 14 residues. CDR1 is SSHAT and CDR2 is FNYEAQ in the germline V gene (reference sequence). The CDR3 DNA is TGTGCTAGCAGTTCCGGGACAGGGAATGAAAAACTGTTTTTT. This sequence encodes CASSSGTGNEKLFF.

There are a few counts of this clone. V gene TRBV7-9 combines with J gene TRBJ2-1; TRBD1 matches 8 bases. CDR1 is SEHNR and CDR2 is FQNEAQ in the germline V gene (reference sequence). The CDR3 runs 16 residues. The trim removed 1 base at V and 4 bases at J, leaving 6 bases unmatched. CDR3 region: CASSLVAGGGYNEQFF. CDR3 DNA sequence: TGTGCCAGCAGCTTAGTGGCAGGGGGCGGTTACAATGAGCAGTTCTTC. The whole variable domain, filled in from reference TRBV7-9 and TRBJ2-1, reads DTGVSQNPRHKITKRGQNVTFRCDPISEHNRLYWYRQTLGQGPEFLTYFQNEAQLEKSRLLSDRFSAERPKGSFSTLEIQRTEQGDSAMYLCASSLVAGGGYNEQFFGPGTRLTVL.

The chain employs TRBV28 and TRBJ1-5, with D maybe TRBD1 (5 bases). Germline-derived CDR1 and CDR2 are MDHEN and SYDVKM. With 3 bases removed from V and 3 bases from J, the gap between germline ends came to 12 bases. The CDR3 runs 15 residues. The CDR3 DNA reads TGTGCCAGCAGTTTGGCAGGGTTGAACAATCAGCCCCAGCATTTT. Translating gives CASSLAGLNNQPQHF.

This clone was detected only once. V gene TRBV18 combines with J gene TRBJ1-4; the D is unclear. Deletions cut 2 bases from V and 4 bases from J, with 11 bases between. The germline gives CDR1 KGHSH, CDR2 LQKENI. CDR3 length equals 15 residues. The CDR3 bases are TGTGCCAGCTCACCAGCCGAACTACTTAATGAAAAACTGTTTTTT. This sequence encodes CASSPAELLNEKLFF. The complete variable domain, with remaining parts taken from reference TRBV18 and TRBJ1-4, reads NAGVMQNPRHLVRRRGQEARLRCSPMKGHSHVYWYRQLPEEGLKFMVYLQKENIIDESGMPKERFSAEFPKEGPSILRIQQVVRGDSAAYFCASSPAELLNEKLFFGSGTQLSVL.

This clone was seen just once. This chain uses TRBV19 with TRBJ2-1; 11 bases map to TRBD1. This CDR3 is 14 amino acids long. Trimming at V came to 7 bases and at J to 6 bases, leaving 5 bases not matched to a gene. CDR1 is LNHDA and CDR2 is SQIVND in the germline V gene (reference sequence). CDR3 DNA: TGTGCCAGTAAGGGGACAGGGGGTATCAATGAGCAGTTCTTC. Its protein is CASKGTGGINEQFF. The full variable domain, rest sourced from reference TRBV19 and TRBJ2-1, is DGGITQSPKYLFRKEGQNVTLSCEQNLNHDAMYWYRQDPGQGLRLIYYSQIVNDFQKGDIAEGYSVSREKKESFPLTVTSAQKNPTAFYLCASKGTGGINEQFFGPGTRLTVL.

This clone was seen a single time. This chain joins TRBV10-3 and TRBJ2-3, with 7 bases fitting TRBD2. The CDR3 runs to 13 residues. CDR1 is ENHRY, CDR2 SYGVKD, per germline. Germline trimming cut 8 bases from V and 2 bases from J; bases unmatched to any gene: 4. The CDR3, as DNA: TGTGCCATCCGAGCGGGAACCACAGATACGCAGTATTTT. This translates into CAIRAGTTDTQYF.

The rearrangement joins TRBV11-2 to TRBJ1-2; tentatively, D is TRBD1 (5 bases). Trimming cost V 1 base and J 7 bases, with 13 bases left between them. CDR3 length equals 14 residues. From germline, CDR1 is SGHAT and CDR2 FQNNGV. The CDR3 DNA reads TGTGCCAGCAGCTTAGGGCAGGGATCCACTGGCTACACCTTC. This sequence encodes CASSLGQGSTGYTF.

This chain joins TRBV5-8 and TRBJ1-5; D not resolved. In germline, CDR1 is SGHTS, CDR2 YDEGEE. The CDR3 spans 15 residues. The V end was cut by 0 bases, the J end by 2 bases, with 9 bases between. The DNA for the CDR3 is TGTGCCAGCAGCTTGGGGGCCGGGGGCAATCAGCCCCAGCATTTT. Protein product: CASSLGAGGNQPQHF.

The V and J genes are TRBV6-5 and TRBJ2-4, with D maybe TRBD2 (5 bases). Germline CDR1 and CDR2: MNHEY and SVGAGI. The CDR3 is made up of 13 amino acids. V gave up 8 bases and J gave up 8 bases, with 16 bases separating them. DNA for the CDR3: TGTGCCAGCGGCTCGCGGGTCCCCTACATTCAGTACTTC. The encoded protein is CASGSRVPYIQYF.

The V call is TRBV27, the J call TRBJ2-7; 12 bases fit TRBD2. CDR3 length equals 18 residues. Unmatched junction bases numbered 12, after V lost 1 base and J lost 5 bases. CDR1 MNHEY and CDR2 SMNVEV come from the germline V gene (reference sequence). CDR3 in amino acids: CASSLWASGRAGPHEQYF. In nucleotides, the CDR3 is TGTGCCAGCAGTTTATGGGCTAGCGGGAGGGCCGGCCCCCACGAGCAGTACTTC.

This rearrangement joins TRBV2 to TRBJ1-5; TRBD1 agrees at 10 bases. V was clipped by 7 bases and J by 4 bases; unmatched bases: 4. From germline, CDR1 is SNHLY and CDR2 FYNNEI. This CDR3 contains 14 residues. The CDR3 loop reads CASTPDRGNQPQHF. CDR3 sequence (DNA): TGTGCCAGCACCCCGGACAGGGGGAATCAGCCCCAGCATTTT.

The gene calls are TRBV27 and TRBJ2-1; D unclear. V lost 4 bases, J lost 9 bases, and 10 bases lay in between. The CDR3 runs 12 residues. The germline gives CDR1 MNHEY, CDR2 SMNVEV (reference sequence). Written as DNA, the CDR3 is TGTGCCAGCAGTTATGGGCTCGGTGAGCAGTTCTTC. Translating it yields CASSYGLGEQFF.

J is TRBJ1-4 and V is TRBV7-2, with a weak D call TRBD1 (6 bases). Trimming removed 2 bases at V and 8 bases at J, with 12 bases between. Germline V gene sequence: CDR1 SGHTA, CDR2 FQGNSA. This CDR3 contains 14 residues. In nucleotides, the CDR3 is TGTGCCAGCAGCTTAATGACAGGAACGGAAAAACTGTTTTTT. Its protein product is CASSLMTGTEKLFF.

The gene calls are TRBV3-1 (or the pseudogene TRBV3-2) and TRBJ2-1; 10 bases are a match to TRBD1. After removal of 3 bases from V and 7 bases from J, the junction contained 12 bases not matched to a gene. Germline-derived CDR1 and CDR2 are LGHDT and YNNKEL (reference sequence). The CDR3 contains 17 residues. The chain's CDR3 is CASSQIDRGRRRNEQFF. DNA for the CDR3: TGTGCCAGCAGCCAGATAGACAGGGGGCGACGAAGGAATGAGCAGTTCTTC.

The rearrangement links TRBV9 to TRBJ2-3, with TRBD2 matching 12 bases. The germline gives CDR1 SGDLS, CDR2 YYNGEE. The J segment lost 1 base and the V segment lost 2 bases, leaving 14 bases of the junction unmatched. The CDR3 extends over 20 amino acids. CDR3 DNA sequence: TGTGCCAGCAGCGTGGGCACTAGCGGGAGGAAATCCGGTGGCACAGATACGCAGTATTTT. Protein sequence: CASSVGTSGRKSGGTDTQYF.

This clone was counted a single time. The CDR3 DNA reads TGTGCCAGCAGTTCATTAATTGCCGGTTCACCCCTCCACTTT. Residues: CASSSLIAGSPLHF. V gene TRBV6-2 or TRBV6-3 combines with J gene TRBJ1-6, with D uncertain. The V gene's germline CDR1 is MNHEY and CDR2 SVGEGT. V lost 4 bases, J lost 9 bases, and 13 bases lay in between. The CDR3 totals 14 residues.

This chain joins TRBV19 and TRBJ2-1; the D gene is possibly TRBD1 (8 bases). Between the trimmed V and J ends, which lost 5 bases and 5 bases, there was a span of 19 bases. CDR3 length equals 16 residues. Germline CDR1 reads LNHDA; CDR2 reads SQIVND (reference sequence). In DNA form, the CDR3 reads TGTGCCAGTAGTGCCACCTACAGGGGGGGGAACAATGAGCAGTTCTTC. This encodes CASSATYRGGNNEQFF.

The rearrangement uses TRBV24-1 and TRBJ1-1; TRBD1 agrees at 9 bases. Germline lookup yields CDR1 KGHDR and CDR2 SFDVKD. This CDR3 is 17 amino acids long. The V gene end was trimmed by 2 bases and the J gene end by 4 bases; junction bases not matched to a gene: 10. The CDR3 reads CATSDSGTGYGGTEAFF. The CDR3 region has the DNA TGTGCCACCAGTGATTCCGGGACAGGGTACGGCGGCACTGAAGCTTTCTTT.

This clone was counted between two and nine times. This chain uses TRBV18 with TRBJ2-1; the D gene is possibly TRBD2 (6 bases). CDR1 KGHSH and CDR2 LQKENI come from the germline V gene. V dropped 0 bases and J dropped 9 bases, with 12 bases sitting between them. The CDR3 extends over 14 amino acids. The CDR3 DNA sequence: TGTGCCAGCTCACCACCGACTAGAACGGGTGAGCAGTTCTTC. As protein: CASSPPTRTGEQFF.

V gene TRBV7-9 combines with J gene TRBJ1-1, with D unclear. The CDR3 contains 15 residues. Germline CDR1 SEHNR, CDR2 FQNEAQ (reference sequence). Trimming shortened V by 5 bases and J by 3 bases, and 16 bases separated the two germline ends. CDR3 nucleotides: TGTGCCAGCAGCGGGTTTGTCGTCGGGGACACTGAAGCTTTCTTT. Protein sequence: CASSGFVVGDTEAFF.

This chain links TRBV7-8 with TRBJ2-5; no clear D gene. With 5 bases removed from V and 2 bases from J, the gap between germline ends came to 18 bases. Germline CDR1 is SGHVS and CDR2 is FQNEAQ. This CDR3 spans 16 amino acids. In nucleotides, the CDR3 is TGTGCCAGCAGCACAACCCTCGGTGGAGTACAAGAGACCCAGTACTTC. This sequence encodes CASSTTLGGVQETQYF.

This clone occurred once. The chain carries TRBV4-1 and TRBJ2-1; 7 positions agree with TRBD2. This CDR3 region has 16 residues. J lost 6 bases, V lost 3 bases, and 11 bases had no gene match. Germline assignment: CDR1 MGHRA and CDR2 YSYEKL. The CDR3 reads CASSQSPAGVFNEQFF. The CDR3 DNA follows: TGCGCCAGCAGCCAGAGCCCCGCGGGAGTGTTCAATGAGCAGTTCTTC.